This TCR beta chain is from a study of identical twins. As concerns this clonotype: What it binds is not known.

General study points: While abundant cord blood beta clonotypes carried fewer insertions, memory repertoires showed no such pattern.

Template switching created a universal primer site, and the cDNA included unique molecular identifiers. MiXCR, applied by TCRdb to the 5' RACE reads, yields one record per CDR3 protein. The sample lists some 690,000 distinct CDR3 sequences, 21% occurring once. Germline V gene sequence: CDR1 DFQATT, CDR2 SNEGSKA (reference sequence). CDR3 size: 12 residues. V was trimmed by 2 bases and J by 5 bases, leaving 10 bases between them. These same records also appear under a second study, on T cells expressing NK-cell markers. From that paper: Seven donors tested HCMV-seropositive and one tested seronegative among the eight sequenced. About six donors showed dominant NKG2C+ clonotypes comprising about 1.0-8% of their CD8+ T cells.

This sequence was found in a woman younger than 30 in good health. Material for sequencing was PBMCs. The gene calls are TRBV20-1 and TRBJ2-7; D is unresolved. The CDR3 spells CSARSSSNEQYF. In DNA, the CDR3 is TGCAGTGCTAGATCCAGTTCCAACGAGCAGTACTTC.